This TCR beta chain was documented in a study of identical twins (dated by TCRdb to about 2016). With respect to the entire study: TCR alpha and beta repertoires from monozygotic twins, unrelated adults of various ages and cord blood were deep-sequenced to test whether fetal clonotypes persist. Replicate twin experiments were performed at different times using different library preparation protocols to rule out contamination.

This clonotype has just a few counts. This clone's antigen is unknown. One base away there is no much larger clone; base qualities are not given. To prepare the library, 5' RACE was applied. Sequencing was carried out with an Illumina HiSeq 2000. Template switching added a universal primer binding site, and the final cDNA carried a unique molecular identifier that allowed TCR cDNA molecules to be counted accurately. Specific primers in the conserved constant-segment region were used to synthesize first-strand cDNA for the TCR alpha and beta chains. To control for contamination, every cDNA library carried two barcodes: a SMART-Mk sample barcode plus Illumina barcodes. TruSeq adapter sequences and Illumina sample barcodes were added in two successive PCR steps. The TCR alpha and beta cDNA libraries were sequenced on the Illumina HiSeq platform using custom primers. Under the source paper's analysis protocol: MiGEC was used to process raw reads and extract unique molecular identifiers, and MiXCR was used to find CDR3 positions. For each individual, recombination models were inferred using an EM algorithm with the repgenHMM and IGoR tools. The analysis of shared clonotypes was done with the tcR package in R, with sharing normalized by the product of cloneset sizes. Out-of-frame nonproductive sequences were analyzed to study raw recombination free of thymic and clonal selection effects. TCRdb redid the processing of the public reads, applying fastp at Q25 and MiXCR, and retained in-frame beta chains. Entries are consolidated by CDR3 protein sequence, retaining the most common genes and DNA. The V and J calls follow TCRdb's processing rather than the paper's. This sample has about 660,000 distinct CDR3 sequences in its table, and less than 10% of those were observed once. More than 0.75% of the sample lies in the top ten.

The germline V and J ends show losses of 5 bases and 3 bases respectively, and no gene match explains 6 bases of the junction. CDR1 and CDR2, looked up from the germline V gene (reference sequence), are SEHNR and FQNEAQ. Spanning cysteine to phenylalanine, the CDR3 consists of 15 amino acids. CDR3 DNA is the only sequence kept; it has 45 bases, read in frame from the first base. Broad study findings and their caveats: Out-of-frame TCR alpha sequences shared between twins showed an excess of low generation-probability sequences compared with coincidental sharing between unrelated individuals. In monozygotic twins, recombination models systematically underestimated out-of-frame TCR alpha sharing, but the models matched the sharing seen between unrelated individuals. Invariant T cells such as MAIT and iNKT could partly confound zero-insertion analyses, although diverse VJ usage argued against such confounding for most clonotypes. Conclusions relied on cross-sectional statistical analysis, since the same donors could not be followed over many years. Fewer insertions were carried by abundant cord blood beta clonotypes, a similar but weaker trend appeared in young adult naive repertoires, and no such trend appeared in memory repertoires. Excess twin sharing in beta out-of-frame sequences was weaker because fewer shared sequences lowered the signal-to-noise ratio.

Every donor in the study was a healthy Caucasian. Three pairs of female monozygotic twins, all aged roughly 18 to 30 years, made up the twin cohort. Peripheral blood mononuclear cells were used as the source from which RNA for TCR libraries was isolated. These records were also assigned to another study, of yellow fever vaccine responses in identical twins. Per the second study: According to the authors, the vaccine-induced T cell response in identical twins seemed to be partly convergent and partly specific to each individual. Focusing on identical twins, the study followed the T cell clones that responded to the vaccine, and did so with precision.

The rearrangement combines TRBV7-9 with TRBJ1-1, with 10 middle bases fitting TRBD1. Material for sequencing was PBMCs. The origin of this receptor is a woman aged 18-29 years in good health. The CDR3 reads CASSLGTGEYTEAFF. The nucleotide sequence reads TGTGCCAGCAGCCTTGGGACAGGGGAGTACACTGAAGCTTTCTTT.